This entry concerns a single TCR beta chain. These data belong to a study of cytomegalovirus exposure and HLA in healthy donors. The CDR3 loop spans 14 amino acids. With 3 bases clipped from V and 5 bases from J, the junction kept 6 bases outside the gene matches. Germline V CDR1 and CDR2: LNHDA, SQIVND (reference sequence). The study ran its PCR with 60 Vbeta and 13 Jbeta primers. Profiling relied on immunoSEQ multiplex PCR, and the TCRdb table lists in-frame clones only, not all of them. Here the sample spans more than 50,000 clones, approximately 85% being singletons. Input material: PBMCs. This clonotype was obtained from a female donor in good health and CMV-seronegative. The genes are TRBV19 and TRBJ2-7; 8 nucleotides align to TRBD1. As DNA, the CDR3 is TGTGCCAGTAGTATGCCAGGGGGCGCAGACGAGCAGTACTTC. Protein product: CASSMPGGADEQYF.